These 27 T cell receptor beta chains came from one sample sequenced in a study of cytomegalovirus exposure and HLA in healthy donors. 60 Vbeta and 13 Jbeta primers were used in PCR. Repertoires were generated with immunoSEQ multiplex PCR, while TCRdb's copy carries only in-frame clones and drops some. The profile shows about 180,000 clones, roughly 85% of them singletons. Sequencing input: PBMCs. These receptors all come from a woman aged 40-49 years in good health and CMV-seronegative.

The V call is TRBV28, the J call TRBJ2-2, with a possible D match to TRBD1 (5 bases). CDR1 MDHEN and CDR2 SYDVKM come from the germline V gene. The V gene lost 2 bases and the J gene lost 7 bases, with 14 bases spanning the gap. The CDR3 covers 15 residues. In DNA form, the CDR3 reads TGTGCCAGCAGTTTAACCGGACACGTGAACGGGGAGCTGTTTTTT. As protein: CASSLTGHVNGELFF.

The rearrangement uses TRBV21-1 and TRBJ1-6; the table's TRBD1 call for D was not verified on the DNA. TRBV21-1 is a recognized pseudogene. The CDR3 is 17 amino acids. In DNA, the CDR3 is TGTGCCAGCAGCAAAGCAATGACAGGACAGGGTAATTCACCCCTCCACTTT. This codes for CASSKAMTGQGNSPLHF.

On this clone: Compared with germline, one end of the junction differs, possibly owing to a read error. V usage is TRBV7-9 and J usage is TRBJ2-5; 11 bases line up with TRBD2. The CDR3 runs to 15 residues. CDR1 and CDR2 (germline): SEHNR, FQNEAQ (reference sequence). The DNA for the CDR3 is TGTTCCAGCATCTTTAGCGGGGGGGCCGGAGAGACCCAGTACTTC. It is translated as CSSIFSGGAGETQYF. The entire variable domain, with the rest obtained from reference TRBV7-9 and TRBJ2-5, is as follows: DTGVSQNPRHKITKRGQNVTFRCDPISEHNRLYWYRQTLGQGPEFLTYFQNEAQLEKSRLLSDRFSAERPKGSFSTLEIQRTEQGDSAMYLCSSIFSGGAGETQYFGPGTRLLVL.

This sequence joins TRBV15 and TRBJ2-7, with D tentatively TRBD2 (6 bases). V was pared by 3 bases and J by 9 bases, with 18 bases between. The germline V gene has CDR1 LNHNV and CDR2 YYDKDF (reference sequence). The CDR3 covers 14 residues. Written as DNA, the CDR3 is TGTGCCACCAGCAGGGTACGGGACTCGTCACCGCAGTACTTC. Translating gives CATSRVRDSSPQYF.

J is TRBJ2-5 and V is TRBV6-5, with D perhaps TRBD2 (7 bases). The CDR3 length is 16 residues. The germline V and J ends were trimmed by 0 bases and 2 bases, with 13 bases remaining between them. CDR1 is MNHEY and CDR2 is SVGAGI in the germline V gene. CDR3 nucleotide sequence: TGTGCCAGCAGTTACTCAGGGGGGGGCATACAAGAGACCCAGTACTTC. Residues: CASSYSGGGIQETQYF.

The chain joins TRBV11-2 to TRBJ2-3, with a weak D call TRBD2 (5 bases). The CDR3 sequence is 16 residues long. V lost 5 bases and J 5 bases, leaving 20 bases between the germline ends. Germline V CDR1 and CDR2: SGHAT, FQNNGV. The CDR3 DNA sequence: TGTGCCAGCAGCCCGCCGCCCGGGATCCAAAGAGATACGCAGTATTTT. Translated: CASSPPPGIQRDTQYF. Combining the CDR3 with reference TRBV11-2 and TRBJ2-3 gives the whole variable domain EAGVAQSPRYKIIEKRQSVAFWCNPISGHATLYWYQQILGQGPKLLIQFQNNGVVDDSQLPKDRFSAERLKGVDSTLKIQPAKLEDSAVYLCASSPPPGIQRDTQYFGPGTRLTVL.

The chain recombines TRBV5-4 with TRBJ2-6; D is ambiguous. V was cut by 5 bases and J by 2 bases, with 5 bases left in between. The CDR3 has 13 amino acids. Germline V gene sequence: CDR1 SGHNT, CDR2 YYREEE (reference sequence). This chain's CDR3 is CASRSTGANVLTF. The CDR3 coding sequence is TGTGCCAGCAGATCAACTGGGGCCAACGTCCTGACTTTC. Full variable domain (remainder filled in from reference TRBV5-4 and TRBJ2-6): ETGVTQSPTHLIKTRGQQVTLRCSSQSGHNTVSWYQQALGQGPQFIFQYYREEENGRGNFPPRFSGLQFPNYSSELNVNALELDDSALYLCASRSTGANVLTFGAGSRLTVL.

This chain connects TRBV14 to TRBJ1-2; no firm D call. Trimming cost V 1 base and J 7 bases, with 7 bases left between them. The CDR3 loop spans 12 amino acids. Germline values: CDR1 SGHDN, CDR2 FVKESK. The CDR3 region has the DNA TGTGCCAGCAGCCAAGTGGTCGGTGGCTACACCTTC. Translated: CASSQVVGGYTF.

This clone has just a few counts. The junction differs from germline at one of its ends, possibly a read error. This chain connects TRBV7-7 to TRBJ1-2; 7 bases line up with TRBD1. CDR1 and CDR2 (germline): SSHAT, FNYEAQ (reference sequence). The CDR3 is made up of 15 amino acids. The CDR3: CASSLKGTAIYGYTF. DNA of the CDR3: TGTGCTAGCAGCTTAAAAGGGACAGCTATTTATGGCTACACCTTC.

The V call is TRBV11-3, the J call TRBJ2-1; the match to TRBD2 covers 10 bases. The V and J ends lost 5 bases and 10 bases, in that order; junction bases with no gene match: 20. This CDR3 is 18 amino acids long. Germline CDR1 SGHNT, CDR2 YENEEA. The CDR3 protein is CASSPQGLAGASVQEQFF. CDR3 coding DNA: TGTGCCAGCAGCCCGCAAGGGCTAGCGGGGGCCTCGGTTCAAGAGCAGTTCTTC.

Of note for this clone: Other DNA variants within this sample encode the same CDR3. The V and J genes are TRBV4-3 and TRBJ1-2; unclear D gene. V lost 3 bases and J lost 3, with 11 bases in between. The V gene's germline CDR1 is LGHNA and CDR2 YSLEER. The CDR3 extends over 14 amino acids. The CDR3 sequence is CASSQESRDYGYTF. The CDR3 DNA sequence: TGCGCCAGCAGCCAGGAGTCTCGGGACTATGGCTACACCTTC.

This clone was counted once. The chain employs TRBV5-1 and TRBJ1-2; TRBD1 matches at 7 bases. V gave up 4 bases and J gave up 2 bases; unmatched junction bases: 5. The CDR3 has 14 residues. Germline lookup yields CDR1 SGHRS and CDR2 YFSETQ. The CDR3 DNA follows: TGCGCCAGCAGCGAAATACAGGGGAACTATGGCTACACCTTC. Residues: CASSEIQGNYGYTF.

The chain is built from TRBV7-8 and TRBJ1-1; TRBD1 might be the D (6 bases). The V end lost 1 base, the J end lost 4 bases, and 10 bases lay between the germline ends. The CDR3 spans 14 residues. Germline CDR1 is SGHVS and CDR2 is FQNEAQ. CDR3 amino acids: CASSLGGGSTEAFF. The CDR3 nucleotides read TGTGCCAGCAGCTTAGGAGGGGGATCCACTGAAGCTTTCTTT.

This chain's CDR3 is CASSRDSYEQYF. CDR3 bases: TGTGCCAGCAGCAGGGACTCCTACGAGCAGTACTTC. J is TRBJ2-5 and V is TRBV25-1; the D gene is possibly TRBD1 (5 bases). TRBJ2-7 matches the DNA end more closely, so the J call is doubtful. CDR3 size: 12 residues. The germline V gene has CDR1 MGHDK and CDR2 SYGVNS.

This sequence joins TRBV11-2 and TRBJ2-2; D may be TRBD1 (6 bases). The germline CDR1 and CDR2 sequences are SGHAT and FQNNGV. There are 16 residues in the CDR3. Trimming took 1 base from V and 4 from J, leaving 13 bases between them. The CDR3 DNA is TGTGCCAGCAGCTTAGGATACAGGGTCCCCACCGGGGAGCTGTTTTTT. Translated, it gives CASSLGYRVPTGELFF.

This clone was found once. This chain links TRBV5-1 with TRBJ2-5, with D possibly matching TRBD1 (5 bases). The CDR3 spans 14 residues. V was pared by 4 bases and J by 2 bases, with 12 bases between. In germline, CDR1 is SGHRS, CDR2 YFSETQ. The CDR3 sequence: CASSTARGQETQYF. The CDR3 nucleotides read TGCGCCAGCAGCACAGCTAGGGGACAAGAGACCCAGTACTTC.

This clone came up a few times. The V gene is TRBV6-1, the J gene TRBJ1-1; the D gene is possibly TRBD1 (6 bases). Trimming cost V 5 bases and J 5 bases, with 18 bases left between them. CDR3 length equals 15 residues. From germline, CDR1 is MNHNS and CDR2 SASEGT. The CDR3 reads CASSLGAGRKTEAFF. CDR3 nucleotide sequence: TGTGCCAGCAGTCTGGGGGCAGGGCGGAAAACTGAAGCTTTCTTT.

The CDR3 coding sequence is TGTGCCAGCAGCTTACCAGGGCGCATGGGAGGCTACACCTTC. It encodes CASSLPGRMGGYTF. The gene calls are TRBV7-8 and TRBJ1-2, with D possibly matching TRBD1 (5 bases). In germline, CDR1 is SGHVS, CDR2 FQNEAQ. Trimming cost V 2 bases and J 8 bases, with 15 bases left between them. The length of the CDR3 is 14 residues.

The gene calls are TRBV7-9 and TRBJ2-7; TRBD1 matches 12 bases. Trimming cost V 4 bases and J 4 bases; bases outside gene matches: 8. This CDR3 has 16 amino acids. Looked up from germline, CDR1 is SEHNR and CDR2 is FQNEAQ (reference sequence). The CDR3 DNA is TGTGCCAGCAGCTACGGTCCGGGACAGGGGGCTTACGAGCAGTACTTC. Translated: CASSYGPGQGAYEQYF. The whole variable domain, remainder taken from reference TRBV7-9 and TRBJ2-7, is DTGVSQNPRHKITKRGQNVTFRCDPISEHNRLYWYRQTLGQGPEFLTYFQNEAQLEKSRLLSDRFSAERPKGSFSTLEIQRTEQGDSAMYLCASSYGPGQGAYEQYFGPGTRLTVT.

The chain links TRBV7-9 to TRBJ2-7; TRBD1 aligns across 9 bases. Germline trimming cut 5 bases from V and 3 bases from J; bases unmatched to any gene: 8. The germline CDR1 and CDR2 sequences are SEHNR and FQNEAQ (reference sequence). This CDR3 is 15 amino acids long. This CDR3 reads CASSRTGVRFYEQYF. The DNA of the CDR3 is TGTGCCAGCAGCCGGACAGGGGTCCGCTTCTACGAGCAGTACTTC.

The chain has TRBV29-1 and TRBJ2-3, with TRBD2 matching over 11 bases. V was pared by 2 bases and J by 1 base, with 11 bases of the junction left unmatched. The CDR3 sequence is 18 residues long. Germline V gene data show CDR1 as SQVTM and CDR2 as ANQGSEA. This CDR3 is CSVETLAGAGFGTDTQYF. CDR3 DNA sequence: TGCAGCGTTGAAACACTAGCGGGGGCCGGGTTCGGCACAGATACGCAGTATTTT.

The chain combines TRBV28 with TRBJ1-4; 7 bases fit TRBD1. The germline CDR1 and CDR2 sequences are MDHEN and SYDVKM. The CDR3 totals 15 residues. J gave up 3 bases and V 5 bases, and 6 bases lay outside the gene matches. CDR3 coding DNA: TGTGCCAGCAGTACAGGGGCAGGGGCTAATGAAAAACTGTTTTTT. It is translated as CASSTGAGANEKLFF.

V and J are TRBV4-2 and TRBJ2-3; 13 bases are shared with TRBD2. Germline V gene lookup returns CDR1 LGHNA and CDR2 YNFKEQ. V trimming: 0 bases; J trimming: 2 bases; junction bases outside the gene matches: 5. The length of the CDR3 is 18 residues. The DNA for the CDR3 is TGTGCCAGCAGCCAAGAAGGGACTAGCGGGACACCCACAGATACGCAGTATTTT. This sequence encodes CASSQEGTSGTPTDTQYF.

J is TRBJ1-1 and V is TRBV6-1; TRBD1 is a possible D gene (6 bases). V lost 4 bases, J lost 3 bases, and 12 bases lay in between. Germline V gene sequence: CDR1 MNHNS, CDR2 SASEGT. The CDR3 contains 14 residues. The CDR3 is CASSVAGVDTEAFF. The CDR3 region has the DNA TGTGCCAGCAGTGTTGCAGGGGTAGACACTGAAGCTTTCTTT.

This chain uses TRBV10-3 with TRBJ2-2; perhaps TRBD2 as D (6 bases). V lost 7 bases and J 4 bases, leaving 7 bases between the germline ends. This CDR3 contains 12 residues. The germline gives CDR1 ENHRY, CDR2 SYGVKD. Here the CDR3 reads CAITGGTGELFF. The CDR3 nucleotides are TGTGCCATCACCGGGGGCACCGGGGAGCTGTTTTTT.

CDR3 DNA: TGTGCCAGCAGCTTTAATCTAGCCAAAAACATTCAGTACTTC. This encodes CASSFNLAKNIQYF. The chain couples TRBV14 to TRBJ2-4; no clear D. Germline loops: CDR1 SGHDN, CDR2 FVKESK. CDR3 length: 14 amino acids. Trimming left V 5 bases short and J 0 bases short, with 8 bases between.

This clone was recorded once. This chain joins TRBV4-3 and TRBJ2-5; the match to TRBD2 covers 7 bases. CDR1 and CDR2 (germline): LGHNA, YSLEER. J lost 1 base, V lost 4 bases, and 9 bases had no gene match. The length of the CDR3 is 16 residues. In nucleotides, the CDR3 is TGCGCCAGCAGCCTAGGCCCAGCGGGGACCCAAGAGACCCAGTACTTC. Its translation is CASSLGPAGTQETQYF.